The TCR beta chain under discussion was sequenced for a study of blood T cell repertoires in COVID-19 (TCRdb year 2020). Study-level background: Collaborator samples came from the United States, Italy and Spain and covered acute and convalescent phases of COVID-19. Samples were obtained from the ongoing ImmuneRACE study (first 160 participants) and from approximately 1,200 subjects provided by 6 global collaborators. The prospective study material was composed of cDNA or gDNA derived from T cells, B-cell-depleted T cells, or PBMCs. Sample metadata almost always included a de-identified subject ID, COVID-19 status, age in years and sex. Where available, HLA class I and class II types were obtained from metadata supplied by the sample provider rather than from assay-based typing. The repertoires were released in a freely available public database intended as a resource for research on the immune response to SARS-CoV-2. The dataset comprised deeply sampled blood TCRbeta repertoires from subjects exposed to, actively infected with, or recovered from COVID-19.

Here is what the overall study found, with its caveats: The amount of clinical and demographic metadata varied by source and participant and was provided uncurated.

This clone has a single count. The specificity of this receptor is unknown. No per-base quality is available; no much larger clone lies one base away. The germline V gene specifies MGHRA as CDR1 and YSYEKL as CDR2. Relative to germline, V is missing 3 bases and J is missing 7 bases, with 13 bases of the junction outside any gene match. From the cysteine up to the phenylalanine, the CDR3 has a length of 17 residues. Only CDR3 DNA remains: 51 bases, in frame from the first base. TCRbeta CDR3 regions were amplified from genomic DNA using the immunoSEQ Assay, a bias-controlled multiplex PCR. Per the source publication's procedure: The number of nucleated cells in each sample was estimated from the amplification of reference gene primers within the assay. Sequence reads were collapsed and filtered to measure the absolute abundance of every unique TCRbeta CDR3 rearrangement. Productive Simpson clonality was computed per sample as the square root of Simpson's diversity index over productive rearrangements. In TCRdb, the immuneACCESS table is reduced to in-frame sequences with V and J assigned. These tables do not hold every clone; where another copy was compared, an unresolved V gene accounts for under half, and the others remain unexplained. That table supplies the V and J calls and clone size; D and trimming were determined from the DNA. The sample table records about 71,000 clones; 65% to 90% of these occur just once. The top ten hold 6.5% to 7.5% of the sample.

In Seattle, one collaborating source enrolled patients while the infection was active and tracked those patients longitudinally over the course of disease. Whole blood was collected in K2EDTA tubes by collaborating institutions according to the institutions' own protocols. Collaborator samples were shipped for TCRbeta analysis as frozen whole blood, isolated PBMCs, or DNA extracted from either sample type. In this chain, TRBV4-1 is recombined with TRBJ1-5; 9 junctional bases match TRBD1. The clonotype comes from a man under 40 with COVID-19, enrolled during active disease. What was sequenced was peripheral blood. The CDR3 amino acid sequence is: CASSQGDRQGEGQPQHF. The DNA sequence is as follows: TGCGCCAGCAGCCAGGGGGATCGACAGGGGGAGGGACAGCCCCAGCATTTT.